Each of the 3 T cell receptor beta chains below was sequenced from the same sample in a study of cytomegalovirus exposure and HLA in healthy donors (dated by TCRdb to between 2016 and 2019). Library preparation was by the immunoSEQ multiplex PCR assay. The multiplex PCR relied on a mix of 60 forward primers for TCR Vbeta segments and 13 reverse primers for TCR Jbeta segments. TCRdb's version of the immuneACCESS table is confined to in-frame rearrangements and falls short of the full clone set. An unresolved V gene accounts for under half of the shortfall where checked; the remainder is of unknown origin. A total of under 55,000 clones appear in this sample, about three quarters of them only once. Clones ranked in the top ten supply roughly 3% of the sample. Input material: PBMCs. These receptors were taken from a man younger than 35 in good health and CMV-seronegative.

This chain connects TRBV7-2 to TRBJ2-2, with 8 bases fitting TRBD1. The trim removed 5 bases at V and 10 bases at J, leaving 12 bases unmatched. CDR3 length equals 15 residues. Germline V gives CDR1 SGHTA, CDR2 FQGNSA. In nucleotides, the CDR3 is TGTGCCAGCAGCCCCGGACAGGGAAATTCGGCGGAGCTGTTTTTT. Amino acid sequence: CASSPGQGNSAELFF.

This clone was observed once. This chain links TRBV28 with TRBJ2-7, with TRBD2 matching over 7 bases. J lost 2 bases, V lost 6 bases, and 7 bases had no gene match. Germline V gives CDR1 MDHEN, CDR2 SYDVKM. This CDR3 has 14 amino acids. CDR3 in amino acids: CASSLLAPTYEQYF. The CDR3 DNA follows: TGTGCCAGCAGCTTACTAGCGCCGACCTACGAGCAGTACTTC.

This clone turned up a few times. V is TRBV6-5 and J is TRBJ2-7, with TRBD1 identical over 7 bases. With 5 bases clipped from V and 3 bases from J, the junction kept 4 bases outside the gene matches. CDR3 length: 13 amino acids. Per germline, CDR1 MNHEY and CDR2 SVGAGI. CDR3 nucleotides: TGTGCCAGCAGTCCGGGACAGAGCTACGAGCAGTACTTC. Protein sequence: CASSPGQSYEQYF.